One and the same sample provided the 16 T cell receptor beta chains below, sequenced in a study of T-cell memory formation after mild COVID-19. TCRdb independently ran MiXCR on the 5' RACE reads; one entry per CDR3 protein. The table records 300,000 to 400,000 distinct CDR3 sequences, 10% to 15% of them present only once. Specimen: PBMCs or a T cell subset sorted from them (not recorded which). Every receptor here comes from a man between 18 and 29 years old who had mild COVID-19 (a few samples of this study predate the infection). Cell type and time point are not known.

This clonotype was seen a handful of times. The V and J genes are TRBV4-3 and TRBJ2-2; no firm D call. CDR1 and CDR2 from the germline V gene are LGHNA and YSLEER. V shed 0 bases and J shed 9 bases, with 11 bases lying between them. This CDR3 spans 14 amino acids. In DNA form, the CDR3 reads TGCGCCAGCAGCCAAGATCGACCCCACCGGGAGCTGTTTTTT. Protein: CASSQDRPHRELFF.

This clonotype was seen repeatedly, ten times or more. The CDR3 reads CAISESRDGSSYEQYV. The CDR3 coding sequence is TGTGCCATCAGTGAGTCGAGGGACGGGAGCTCCTACGAGCAGTACGTC. The chain has TRBV10-3 and TRBJ2-7; D perhaps matches TRBD2 (6 bases). The length of the CDR3 is 16 residues. The ends were cut back, 0 bases at V and 0 bases at J, with 12 bases in the middle. Per the germline V gene, CDR1 is ENHRY and CDR2 is SYGVKD.

The chain carries TRBV3-1 and TRBJ2-7; D gene ambiguous. V lost 0 bases and J 7 bases, leaving 7 bases between the germline ends. The CDR3 totals 12 residues. Per the germline V gene, CDR1 is LGHDT and CDR2 is YNNKEL (reference sequence). CDR3 in DNA: TGTGCCAGCAGCCAAGAAGGCTTGGAGCAGTACTTC. Amino acid sequence: CASSQEGLEQYF.

This chain connects TRBV11-1 to TRBJ2-3, with 12 nucleotides matching TRBD2. The V gene's germline CDR1 is SGHAT and CDR2 FQDESV (reference sequence). With 5 bases clipped from V and 6 bases from J, the junction kept 12 bases outside the gene matches. This CDR3 has 17 amino acids. The chain's CDR3 is CASSPRRASGGADTQYF. Written as DNA, the CDR3 is TGTGCCAGCAGCCCACGGCGGGCTAGCGGGGGGGCGGATACGCAGTATTTT.

The sample holds a few counts of this clonotype. J is TRBJ1-2 and V is TRBV5-5; TRBD1 matches at 9 bases. The CDR3 has 14 amino acids. J lost 7 bases, V lost 4 bases, and 8 bases had no gene match. The V gene's germline CDR1 is SGHKS and CDR2 YYEKEE (reference sequence). Here the CDR3 DNA reads TGTGCCAGCAGCCGCGGTACAGGGGGCGGTGGCTACACCTTC. Translating it yields CASSRGTGGGGYTF.

The chain uses TRBV7-9 and TRBJ2-1, with TRBD2 matching over 7 bases. Germline V gene data show CDR1 as SEHNR and CDR2 as FQNEAQ (reference sequence). This CDR3 is 16 amino acids long. V was pared by 6 bases and J by 3 bases, with 11 bases of the junction left unmatched. The CDR3 bases are TGTGCCAGCAGTCCTAGTCTCGGACTAGGCTACAATGAGCAGTTCTTC. It is translated as CASSPSLGLGYNEQFF.

This clonotype was picked up a small number of times. An end of the junction does not agree with germline; a read error may underlie this. This sequence joins TRBV28 and TRBJ2-1, with 7 bases that match TRBD1. The CDR3 covers 12 residues. The germline CDR1 and CDR2 sequences are MDHEN and SYDVKM. CDR3 DNA sequence: TGTGCCAGCAGTTCCCGGACAGGCGCAAATGACTTC. Its translation: CASSSRTGANDF.

This clonotype has just a few counts. This chain uses TRBV7-9 with TRBJ2-1; 8 positions agree with TRBD2. CDR1 and CDR2 from the germline V gene are SEHNR and FQNEAQ (reference sequence). V lost 2 bases and J lost 10; bases outside the gene matches: 7. CDR3 length: 14 amino acids. The CDR3 loop reads CASSLLSKREEQFF. The CDR3 bases are TGTGCCAGCAGCTTACTGAGTAAGCGGGAGGAGCAGTTCTTC.

The chain links TRBV20-1 to TRBJ1-5; D gene unclear. Germline V lookup: CDR1 DFQATT, CDR2 SNEGSKA (reference sequence). The CDR3 loop spans 13 amino acids. Trimming removed 2 bases at V and 0 bases at J, with 5 bases between. CDR3 sequence: CSARQYSNQPQHF. The CDR3 DNA is TGCAGTGCTAGACAATATAGCAATCAGCCCCAGCATTTT.

CDR3 in amino acids: CATPGERRDYEQYF. CDR3 nucleotides: TGTGCCACCCCCGGGGAACGTCGCGACTACGAGCAGTACTTC. The chain uses TRBV21-1 and TRBJ2-7; TRBD1 is the table's D call and was not checked against the DNA. TRBV21-1 is given as a pseudogene. This CDR3 is built from 14 residues.

In its sample, this clonotype was seen a few times. The J gene is TRBJ2-7, the V gene TRBV20-1; D might be TRBD2 (6 bases). CDR3 length: 12 amino acids. Germline V gene lookup returns CDR1 DFQATT and CDR2 SNEGSKA (reference sequence). V lost 2 bases and J lost 2, with 7 bases in between. The CDR3 DNA reads TGCAGTGCTAGACCTAGCGCCTACGAGCAGTACTTC. This gives the protein CSARPSAYEQYF.

This clonotype occurred a few times. The genes are TRBV5-1 and TRBJ2-7, with D hard to call. V gave up 0 bases and J gave up 3 bases, with 10 bases separating them. CDR3 size: 14 residues. Germline V gene data show CDR1 as SGHRS and CDR2 as YFSETQ. The CDR3 DNA follows: TGCGCCAGCAGCTTGGGCGCCATCCTCTACGAGCAGTACTTC. Translating gives CASSLGAILYEQYF.

In its sample, this clonotype was seen a few times. V gene TRBV7-2 combines with J gene TRBJ2-5; TRBD2 matches 15 bases. The germline V gene encodes CDR1 SGHTA and CDR2 FQGNSA. Losses at the gene ends were 4 bases for V and 2 bases for J; bases not matched to a gene: 5. The length of the CDR3 is 17 residues. CDR3 sequence (DNA): TGTGCCAGCAGCTCCGGGACTAGCGGGGGGCGACAAGAGACCCAGTACTTC. It is translated as CASSSGTSGGRQETQYF.

This clonotype was picked up many times. V gene TRBV7-3 combines with J gene TRBJ2-2, with 7 bases aligning to TRBD2. Germline loops: CDR1 SGHTA, CDR2 FQGTGA. This CDR3 is built from 15 residues. V dropped 5 bases and J dropped 2; count of bases not matched to a gene: 5. Here the CDR3 reads CASSQWEGNTGELFF. The CDR3 DNA reads as TGTGCCAGCAGCCAATGGGAGGGAAACACCGGGGAGCTGTTTTTT.

In its sample, this clonotype was seen many times. The V and J genes are TRBV6-5 and TRBJ2-3, with D maybe TRBD1 (6 bases). The CDR3 extends over 17 amino acids. V lost 4 bases to trimming and J lost 2 bases, with 19 bases between them. The germline gives CDR1 MNHEY, CDR2 SVGAGI. DNA of the CDR3: TGTGCCAGCAGTTCCCGCCCCCCAGGGGTACTCACAGATACGCAGTATTTT. Translation: CASSSRPPGVLTDTQYF.

This clonotype was found a few times. This sequence joins TRBV7-6 and TRBJ2-2, with 14 positions matching TRBD2. The V and J ends lost 1 base and 2 bases, in that order; junction bases with no gene match: 15. The CDR3 runs to 22 residues. Germline V CDR1 and CDR2: SGHVS, FNYEAQ. In DNA form, the CDR3 reads TGTGCCAGCAGCTTAGGGATAGGACTAGCGGGGGGCCCGACCGATAACACCGGGGAGCTGTTTTTT. Translated, it gives CASSLGIGLAGGPTDNTGELFF.